This TCR beta chain was retrieved from a study of blood T cell repertoires in COVID-19. Trimming shortened V by 3 bases and J by 14 bases, and 19 bases separated the two germline ends. Looked up from germline, CDR1 is SGHTA and CDR2 is FQGNSA. This CDR3 comprises 14 residues. Data came from immunoSEQ multiplex PCR; TCRdb stores just in-frame clones and leaves some out. The profile covers hundreds of thousands of clones, with approximately 80% appearing a single time and approximately 4.6% taken by the ten largest. The receptor was derived from a young man with acute COVID-19. The sequenced material came from PBMCs or T cells enriched from blood (not recorded which). This sequence joins TRBV7-2 and TRBJ1-4; D might be TRBD1 (6 bases). CDR3 nucleotides: TGTGCCAGCAGCTTGGACCCAAGTCACAGGGCTCTGTTTTTT. Translated, it gives CASSLDPSHRALFF.